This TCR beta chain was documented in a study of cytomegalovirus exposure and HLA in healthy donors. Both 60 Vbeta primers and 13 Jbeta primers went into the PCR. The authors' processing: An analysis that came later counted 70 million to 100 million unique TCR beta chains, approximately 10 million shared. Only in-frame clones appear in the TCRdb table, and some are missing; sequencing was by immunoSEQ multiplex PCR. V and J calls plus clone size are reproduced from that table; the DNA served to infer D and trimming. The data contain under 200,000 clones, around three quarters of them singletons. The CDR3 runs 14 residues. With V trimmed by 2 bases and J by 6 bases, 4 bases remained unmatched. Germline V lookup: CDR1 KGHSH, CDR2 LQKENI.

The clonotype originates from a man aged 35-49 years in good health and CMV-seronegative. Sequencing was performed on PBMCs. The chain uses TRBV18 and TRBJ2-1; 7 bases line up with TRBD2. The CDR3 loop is CASSPIRGGNEQFF. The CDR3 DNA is TGTGCCAGCTCACCAATTCGCGGGGGCAATGAGCAGTTCTTC.